The clone carrying this T cell receptor (beta chain) was detected only once. In the study's own analysis: Researchers report that nucleated cell counts were estimated from reference gene primer amplification. Clones were sequenced by immunoSEQ multiplex PCR, and TCRdb holds only the in-frame ones, with some missing. V and J calls and clone size follow that table, whereas D and trimming were derived from the DNA. The table shows some 58,000 clones, with 87% occurring only once. These data belong to a study of blood T cell repertoires in COVID-19. Overall study: Sites in the United States, Italy and Spain provided acute and convalescent COVID-19 samples. Sample material is recorded as cDNA or gDNA derived from T cells, B-cell-depleted T cells, or PBMCs.

The CDR3 totals 15 residues. The trim removed 5 bases at V and 5 bases at J, leaving 7 bases unmatched. Per germline, CDR1 SSHAT and CDR2 FNYEAQ (reference sequence). Sequencing used peripheral blood. The rearrangement links TRBV7-7 to TRBJ2-7; 12 bases agree with TRBD2. This sequence was found in a man aged 45-65 years with active COVID-19. The CDR3 region is CASSPGLAGTDEQYF. The CDR3 region has the DNA TGTGCCAGCAGCCCAGGACTAGCGGGGACCGACGAGCAGTACTTC. The full variable domain, with the rest looked up from reference TRBV7-7 and TRBJ2-7, is GAGVSQSPRYKVTKRGQDVTLRCDPISSHATLYWYQQALGQGPEFLTYFNYEAQPDKSGLPSDRFSAERPEGSISTLTIQRTEQRDSAMYRCASSPGLAGTDEQYFGPGTRLTVT.